These 29 T cell receptor beta chains share one sample of origin, sequenced in a study of T cell responses to AZD1222 COVID-19 vaccine. Data came from immunoSEQ multiplex PCR; TCRdb stores just in-frame clones and leaves some out. The sample table sets out under 150,000 clones. Sequences were obtained from peripheral blood. These receptors were obtained from an adult in good health.

V usage is TRBV18 and J usage is TRBJ1-5; possible D gene TRBD1, 5 bases. Germline CDR1 is KGHSH and CDR2 is LQKENI. Trimming took 3 bases from V and 0 from J, leaving 9 bases between them. The CDR3 is 15 residues long. Written as DNA, the CDR3 is TGTGCCAGCTCACCGGGCAGGGTTAGCAATCAGCCCCAGCATTTT. This translates into CASSPGRVSNQPQHF.

The rearrangement joins TRBV6-2 or TRBV6-3 to TRBJ1-3, with D unclear. Per germline, CDR1 MNHEY and CDR2 SVGEGT. CDR3 length: 13 amino acids. Trimming removed 0 bases from V and 2 bases from J, with 2 bases in between. This chain's CDR3 is CASSYSPGNTIYF. As DNA, the CDR3 is TGTGCCAGCAGTTACTCGCCTGGAAACACCATATATTTT.

The rearrangement uses TRBV6-5 and TRBJ2-3; D tentatively reads TRBD1 or TRBD2 (5 bases each). The V end lost 5 bases, the J end lost 5 bases, and 14 bases lay between the germline ends. The V gene's germline CDR1 is MNHEY and CDR2 SVGAGI. This CDR3 spans 14 amino acids. The CDR3 loop is CASSPARGRDTQYF. CDR3 nucleotides: TGTGCCAGCAGTCCTGCACGGGGCCGAGATACGCAGTATTTT.

V and J are TRBV2 and TRBJ1-4; TRBD1 agrees at 7 bases. The junction had 8 bases not matched to a gene; V was cut back by 4 bases and J by 6 bases. This CDR3 is 15 amino acids long. Looked up from germline, CDR1 is SNHLY and CDR2 is FYNNEI. The CDR3 DNA follows: TGTGCCAGCAGTGCGACCGCTACAGGGGATGAAAAACTGTTTTTT. Its translation: CASSATATGDEKLFF.

The chain recombines TRBV30 with TRBJ1-6, with 11 bases lining up with TRBD1. This CDR3 is built from 15 residues. Germline V gives CDR1 GTSNPN, CDR2 SVGIG (reference sequence). V was clipped by 2 bases and J by 7 bases; unmatched bases: 4. CDR3 loop: CAWSRGDRGNSPLHF. In nucleotides, the CDR3 is TGTGCCTGGAGTAGGGGGGACAGGGGGAATTCACCCCTCCACTTT.

The CDR3 DNA is TGTGCCAGCAGTTCATATACAGGGGGACTCTCTGGGGCCAACGTCCTGACTTTC. This sequence encodes CASSSYTGGLSGANVLTF. V usage is TRBV7-9 and J usage is TRBJ2-6, with 8 nucleotides matching TRBD1. The CDR3 consists of 18 residues. Germline CDR1 SEHNR, CDR2 FQNEAQ (reference sequence). The V gene end was trimmed by 6 bases and the J gene end by 0 bases; junction bases not matched to a gene: 10.

The chain combines TRBV3-1 (or the pseudogene TRBV3-2) with TRBJ2-5; D may be TRBD2 (6 bases). The V end was cut by 0 bases, the J end by 5 bases, with 10 bases between. This CDR3 is 14 amino acids long. The germline gives CDR1 LGHDT, CDR2 YNNKEL (reference sequence). Written as DNA, the CDR3 is TGTGCCAGCAGCCAAGATCGGGGGTTGGAGACCCAGTACTTC. It yields the protein CASSQDRGLETQYF.

The V gene is TRBV5-1, the J gene TRBJ1-3, with D maybe TRBD1 (5 bases). The germline V gene encodes CDR1 SGHRS and CDR2 YFSETQ. Deletions cut 2 bases from V and 0 bases from J, with 12 bases between. The CDR3 has 16 amino acids. CDR3 sequence: CASSFGDPLSGNTIYF. Written as DNA, the CDR3 is TGCGCCAGCAGCTTTGGGGACCCACTCTCTGGAAACACCATATATTTT.

The chain uses TRBV25-1 and TRBJ1-1; D gene unclear. CDR1 MGHDK and CDR2 SYGVNS come from the germline V gene. V was cut by 3 bases and J by 2 bases, with 4 bases left in between. The length of the CDR3 is 12 residues. The chain's CDR3 is CASSEFNTEAFF. CDR3 nucleotides: TGTGCCAGCAGTGAGTTCAACACTGAAGCTTTCTTT.

The rearrangement links TRBV6-5 to TRBJ1-2; a weak D match, TRBD1 (6 bases). Trimming left V 2 bases short and J 5 bases short, with 15 bases between. This CDR3 comprises 15 residues. In germline, CDR1 is MNHEY, CDR2 SVGAGI. CDR3 protein: CASSYPSGGVYGYTF. CDR3 DNA: TGTGCCAGCAGTTACCCCAGTGGGGGCGTTTATGGCTACACCTTC.

V usage is TRBV18 and J usage is TRBJ2-2; a possible D gene is TRBD1 (5 bases). The V end lost 2 bases, the J end lost 0 bases, and 13 bases lay between the germline ends. From germline, CDR1 is KGHSH and CDR2 LQKENI. The CDR3 is made up of 17 amino acids. CDR3 in amino acids: CASSPRRVGANTGELFF. CDR3 bases: TGTGCCAGCTCACCAAGGCGAGTAGGGGCGAACACCGGGGAGCTGTTTTTT.

CDR3 bases: TGCGCCAGCAGCTTGCTGGCCAGGGGGGGGCCTAACTACGAGCAGTACTTC. Its translation: CASSLLARGGPNYEQYF. V gene TRBV5-1 combines with J gene TRBJ2-7; perhaps D is TRBD1 or TRBD2 (7 bases each). Trimming removed 1 base at V and 3 bases at J, with 20 bases between. CDR3 length: 17 amino acids. CDR1 is SGHRS and CDR2 is YFSETQ in the germline V gene. Variable domain in full (rest from reference TRBV5-1 and TRBJ2-7): KAGVTQTPRYLIKTRGQQVTLSCSPISGHRSVSWYQQTPGQGLQFLFEYFSETQRNKGNFPGRFSGRQFSNSRSEMNVSTLELGDSALYLCASSLLARGGPNYEQYFGPGTRLTVT.

V gene TRBV2 combines with J gene TRBJ2-2, with no clear D. The V gene's germline CDR1 is SNHLY and CDR2 FYNNEI. Trimming left V 8 bases short and J 4 bases short, with 17 bases between. The CDR3 is made up of 15 amino acids. The CDR3 bases are TGTGCCAGCTGTCCGGTTGACGGTAGCACCGGGGAGCTGTTTTTT. It yields the protein CASCPVDGSTGELFF.

The V call is TRBV7-8, the J call TRBJ1-2; 8 nucleotides match TRBD1. The germline V gene has CDR1 SGHVS and CDR2 FQNEAQ. The CDR3 covers 16 residues. J gave up 3 bases and V 2 bases, and 8 bases lay outside the gene matches. CDR3 sequence: CASSLTWAGGDYGYTF. The CDR3 bases are TGTGCCAGCAGCTTAACATGGGCAGGGGGCGACTATGGCTACACCTTC.

The gene calls are TRBV19 and TRBJ1-6; D not resolved. Trimming removed 7 bases from V and 8 bases from J, with 15 bases in between. Germline-derived CDR1 and CDR2 are LNHDA and SQIVND (reference sequence). This CDR3 has 14 amino acids. CDR3: CASTQRGFYSPLHF. CDR3 coding DNA: TGTGCCAGTACCCAAAGAGGGTTTTATTCACCCCTCCACTTT. Filled out from reference TRBV19 and TRBJ1-6, the complete variable domain reads DGGITQSPKYLFRKEGQNVTLSCEQNLNHDAMYWYRQDPGQGLRLIYYSQIVNDFQKGDIAEGYSVSREKKESFPLTVTSAQKNPTAFYLCASTQRGFYSPLHFGNGTRLTVT.

The chain couples TRBV7-9 to TRBJ1-1, with TRBD1 matching over 7 bases. Germline V lookup: CDR1 SEHNR, CDR2 FQNEAQ (reference sequence). CDR3 length: 15 amino acids. Germline trimming cut 0 bases from V and 1 base from J; bases unmatched to any gene: 2. The CDR3 protein is CASSLARTGNTEAFF. CDR3 bases: TGTGCCAGCAGCTTAGCACGGACAGGGAACACTGAAGCTTTCTTT.

V and J are TRBV6-1 and TRBJ1-6; 7 positions match TRBD1. This CDR3 has 16 residues. With V trimmed by 0 bases and J by 3 bases, 2 bases remained unmatched. CDR1 MNHNS and CDR2 SASEGT come from the germline V gene. The CDR3 coding sequence is TGTGCCAGCAGTGAAGCCGGGACAGTCTATAATTCACCCCTCCACTTT. It yields the protein CASSEAGTVYNSPLHF.

J is TRBJ1-4 and V is TRBV6-5; no clear D. Germline-derived CDR1 and CDR2 are MNHEY and SVGAGI. The V end lost 8 bases, the J end lost 5 bases, and 15 bases lay between the germline ends. There are 14 residues in the CDR3. The CDR3 loop reads CASARGRANEKLFF. The CDR3 DNA follows: TGTGCCAGCGCAAGAGGGAGAGCCAATGAAAAACTGTTTTTT.

The V and J genes are TRBV9 and TRBJ2-2; D is tentatively TRBD1 or TRBD2 (5 bases each). Germline CDR1 and CDR2: SGDLS and YYNGEE. The CDR3 is 16 amino acids. V was pared by 0 bases and J by 5 bases, with 14 bases between. The CDR3 DNA is TGTGCCAGCAGCGTAGTTAGCGATGGGGGAACCGGGGAGCTGTTTTTT. It translates to CASSVVSDGGTGELFF.

The V and J genes are TRBV29-1 and TRBJ1-5, with unresolved D. Trimming removed 7 bases at V and 0 bases at J, with 7 bases between. The CDR3 spans 12 residues. The V gene's germline CDR1 is SQVTM and CDR2 ANQGSEA. CDR3 sequence reads: CSARNSNQPQHF. The CDR3 nucleotides are TGCAGCGCCCGAAATAGCAATCAGCCCCAGCATTTT.

This rearrangement joins TRBV7-3 to TRBJ2-3, with D tentatively TRBD1 (6 bases). The CDR3 length is 14 residues. CDR1 and CDR2 from the germline V gene are SGHTA and FQGTGA. V gave up 3 bases and J gave up 4 bases, with 11 bases separating them. In DNA, the CDR3 is TGTGCCAGCAGCTTGGTTCAGGGGTCAGATACGCAGTATTTT. Translation gives CASSLVQGSDTQYF.

V is TRBV2 and J is TRBJ2-7; perhaps TRBD2 as D (5 bases). CDR1 is SNHLY, CDR2 FYNNEI, per germline. The CDR3 spans 14 residues. Trimming cost V 8 bases and J 3 bases, with 17 bases left between them. The CDR3 DNA reads as TGTGCCAGCCTCGCCGGGGAAAATCTCTACGAGCAGTACTTC. Translating gives CASLAGENLYEQYF.

V gene TRBV4-2 combines with J gene TRBJ1-1; D may be TRBD1 (5 bases). Germline-derived CDR1 and CDR2 are LGHNA and YNFKEQ. Trimming removed 3 bases from V and 1 base from J, with 12 bases in between. The CDR3 sequence is 15 residues long. CDR3 protein: CASSQQGVANTEAFF. DNA of the CDR3: TGTGCCAGCAGCCAGCAGGGTGTTGCGAACACTGAAGCTTTCTTT.

DNA of the CDR3: TGTGCCAGCAGCTTAAGGGGACGTGAAAAACTGTTTTTT. Amino acid sequence: CASSLRGREKLFF. The V call is TRBV7-8, the J call TRBJ1-4; possibly TRBD1 for D (5 bases). Between the trimmed V and J ends, which lost 2 bases and 7 bases, there was a span of 8 bases. CDR3 length: 13 amino acids. The germline V gene has CDR1 SGHVS and CDR2 FQNEAQ.

This chain joins TRBV2 and TRBJ1-1; D uncertain. Germline V gene data show CDR1 as SNHLY and CDR2 as FYNNEI. V was cut by 7 bases and J by 1 base, with 7 bases left in between. There are 12 residues in the CDR3. DNA for the CDR3: TGTGCCAGCATTTACGGGAACACTGAAGCTTTCTTT. It yields the protein CASIYGNTEAFF.

The V and J genes are TRBV6-4 and TRBJ2-1; 12 bases agree with TRBD2. J gave up 0 bases and V 5 bases, and 2 bases lay outside the gene matches. This CDR3 is 16 amino acids long. The V gene's germline CDR1 is MRHNA and CDR2 SNTAGT. CDR3 coding DNA: TGTGCCAGCAGTCTAGCGGGGGGGCTCTCCTACAATGAGCAGTTCTTC. The encoded protein is CASSLAGGLSYNEQFF.

The V and J genes are TRBV9 and TRBJ2-5; no reliable D call. V was shortened by 0 bases and J by 5 bases, with 14 bases between the two germline ends. Germline CDR1 is SGDLS and CDR2 is YYNGEE. The CDR3 consists of 15 residues. CDR3 protein: CASSVEPAVRETQYF. DNA for the CDR3: TGTGCCAGCAGCGTAGAGCCGGCAGTGAGGGAGACCCAGTACTTC.

The chain links TRBV6-1 to TRBJ1-4; D is uncertain. CDR1 and CDR2 from the germline V gene are MNHNS and SASEGT. Trimming cost V 1 base and J 8 bases, with 11 bases left between them. The CDR3 is 14 amino acids. This CDR3 reads CASSEVGSGEKLFF. CDR3 nucleotides: TGTGCCAGCAGTGAAGTAGGCAGTGGGGAAAAACTGTTTTTT.

V and J are TRBV11-2 and TRBJ1-2; TRBD1 aligns across 7 bases. The CDR3 covers 15 residues. The V gene end was trimmed by 0 bases and the J gene end by 4 bases; junction bases not matched to a gene: 5. Germline V lookup: CDR1 SGHAT, CDR2 FQNNGV. Here the CDR3 DNA reads TGTGCCAGCAGCTTAGATGAACGACAGGGCTATGGCTACACCTTC. It is translated as CASSLDERQGYGYTF.